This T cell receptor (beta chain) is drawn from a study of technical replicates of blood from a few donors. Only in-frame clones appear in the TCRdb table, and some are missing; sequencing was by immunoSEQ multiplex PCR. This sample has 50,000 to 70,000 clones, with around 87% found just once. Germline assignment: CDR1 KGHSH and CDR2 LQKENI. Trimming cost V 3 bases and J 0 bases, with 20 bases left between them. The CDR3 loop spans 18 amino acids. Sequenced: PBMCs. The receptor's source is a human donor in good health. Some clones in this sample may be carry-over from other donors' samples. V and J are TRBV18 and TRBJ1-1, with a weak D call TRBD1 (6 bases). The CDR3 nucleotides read TGTGCCAGCTCACCTCGTGAGGGGGTTGGCATCATGAACACTGAAGCTTTCTTT. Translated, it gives CASSPREGVGIMNTEAFF. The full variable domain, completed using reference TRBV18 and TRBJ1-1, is NAGVMQNPRHLVRRRGQEARLRCSPMKGHSHVYWYRQLPEEGLKFMVYLQKENIIDESGMPKERFSAEFPKEGPSILRIQQVVRGDSAAYFCASSPREGVGIMNTEAFFGQGTRLTVV.